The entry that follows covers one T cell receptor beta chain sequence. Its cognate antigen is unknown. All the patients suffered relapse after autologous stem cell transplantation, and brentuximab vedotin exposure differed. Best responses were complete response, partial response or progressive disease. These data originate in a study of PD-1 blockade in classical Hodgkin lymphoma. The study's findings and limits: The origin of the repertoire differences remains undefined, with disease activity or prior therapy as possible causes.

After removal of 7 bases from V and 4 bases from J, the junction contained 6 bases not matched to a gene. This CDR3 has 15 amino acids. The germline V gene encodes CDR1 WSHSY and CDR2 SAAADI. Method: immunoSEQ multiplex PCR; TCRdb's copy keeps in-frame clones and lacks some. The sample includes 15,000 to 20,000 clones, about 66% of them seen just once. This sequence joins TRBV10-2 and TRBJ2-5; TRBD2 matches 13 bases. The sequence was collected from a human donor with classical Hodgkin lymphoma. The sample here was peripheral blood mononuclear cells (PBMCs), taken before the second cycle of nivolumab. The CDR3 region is CASKEGLAGTETQYF. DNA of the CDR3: TGCGCCAGCAAAGAGGGACTAGCGGGAACAGAGACCCAGTACTTC.